This record concerns one T cell receptor beta chain sequence. Its cognate antigen is unknown. This sample stems from a study of a mutant IDH1 vaccine in newly diagnosed glioma. Study as a whole: Pretreatment consisted of radiotherapy, temozolomide, or both, with most receiving both. Whole-study results and caveats: No link was apparently found between pseudoprogression and changes in top peripheral T cell clonotypes. Researchers report vaccine-induced immune responses in roughly 93% of patients.

This CDR3 has 15 residues. Per the germline V gene, CDR1 is MNHNS and CDR2 is SASEGT. The V gene end was trimmed by 6 bases and the J gene end by 4 bases; junction bases not matched to a gene: 10. TCRdb's table, derived via immunoSEQ multiplex PCR, lists solely in-frame clones and lacks some. Seen here are approximately 92,000 clones, roughly 77% observed once, and the top ten hold less than 8.5%. As for time point: baseline, week 1 (first vaccination visit). The treatment here: pre-vaccination baseline after standard-of-care therapy. The sequenced sample was PBMCs, obtained from a glioma patient treated with radiotherapy, temozolomide or both. The gene calls are TRBV6-1 and TRBJ2-7; 9 bases match TRBD1. This clonotype was sampled from a man aged 35-49 years with glioma. CDR3 coding DNA: TGTGCCAGCAGGGGGGGACAGGGTGGTTCTTACGAGCAGTACTTC. It specifies CASRGGQGGSYEQYF.